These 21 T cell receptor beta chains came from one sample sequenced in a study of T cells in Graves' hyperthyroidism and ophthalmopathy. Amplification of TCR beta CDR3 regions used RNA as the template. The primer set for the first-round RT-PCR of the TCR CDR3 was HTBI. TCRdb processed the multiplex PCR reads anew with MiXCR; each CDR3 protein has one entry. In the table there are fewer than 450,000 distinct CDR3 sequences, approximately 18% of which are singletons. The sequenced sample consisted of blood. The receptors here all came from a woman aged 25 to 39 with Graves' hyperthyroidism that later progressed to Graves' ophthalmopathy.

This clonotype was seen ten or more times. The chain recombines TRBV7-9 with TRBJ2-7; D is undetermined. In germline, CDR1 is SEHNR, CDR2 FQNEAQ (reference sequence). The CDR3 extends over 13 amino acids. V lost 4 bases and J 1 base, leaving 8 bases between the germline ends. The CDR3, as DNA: TGTGCCAGCAGCTCCTCGCGTTCCTACGAGCAGTACTTC. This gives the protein CASSSSRSYEQYF.

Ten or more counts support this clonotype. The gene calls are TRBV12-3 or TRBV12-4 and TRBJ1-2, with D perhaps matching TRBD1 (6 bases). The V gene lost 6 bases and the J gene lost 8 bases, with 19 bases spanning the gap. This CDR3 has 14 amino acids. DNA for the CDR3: TGTGCCAGCAGCGAAGGAACAGGGTGGGGCGGCTACACCTTC. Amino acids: CASSEGTGWGGYTF.

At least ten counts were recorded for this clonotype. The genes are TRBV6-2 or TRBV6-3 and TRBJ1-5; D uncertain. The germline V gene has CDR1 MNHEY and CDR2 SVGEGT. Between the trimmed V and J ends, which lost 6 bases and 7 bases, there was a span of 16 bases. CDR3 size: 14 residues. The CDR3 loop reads CASRPPSSYQPQHF. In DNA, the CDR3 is TGTGCCAGCAGACCCCCCTCCTCGTACCAGCCCCAGCATTTT.

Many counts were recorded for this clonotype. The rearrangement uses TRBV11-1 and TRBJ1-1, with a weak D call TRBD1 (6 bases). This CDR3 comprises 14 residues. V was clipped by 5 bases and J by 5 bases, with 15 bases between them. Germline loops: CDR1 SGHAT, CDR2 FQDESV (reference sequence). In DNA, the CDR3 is TGTGCCAGCAGCCGTACAGGGAGGTATACTGAAGCTTTCTTT. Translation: CASSRTGRYTEAFF.

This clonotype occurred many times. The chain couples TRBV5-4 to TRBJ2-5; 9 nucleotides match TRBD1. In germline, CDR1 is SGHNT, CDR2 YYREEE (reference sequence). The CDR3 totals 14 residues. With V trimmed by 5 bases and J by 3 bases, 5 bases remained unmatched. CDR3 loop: CASRLTGGEETQYF. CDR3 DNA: TGTGCCAGCAGACTGACAGGGGGGGAAGAGACCCAGTACTTC.

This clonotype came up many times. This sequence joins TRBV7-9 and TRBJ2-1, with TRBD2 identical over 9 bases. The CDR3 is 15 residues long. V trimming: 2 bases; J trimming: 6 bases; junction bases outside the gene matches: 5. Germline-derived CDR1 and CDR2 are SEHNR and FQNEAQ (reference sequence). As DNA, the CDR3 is TGTGCCAGCAGCTTATTAGCGGGAGTCATCAATGAGCAGTTCTTC. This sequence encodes CASSLLAGVINEQFF.

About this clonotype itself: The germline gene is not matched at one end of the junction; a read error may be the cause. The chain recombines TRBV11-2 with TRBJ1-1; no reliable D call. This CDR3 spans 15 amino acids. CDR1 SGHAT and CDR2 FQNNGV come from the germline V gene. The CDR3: CASSLVAGLNTEAFF. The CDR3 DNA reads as TGTGCGAGCAGCTTAGTAGCGGGCTTAAACACTGAAGCTTTCTTT. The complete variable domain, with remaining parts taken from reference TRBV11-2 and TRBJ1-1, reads EAGVAQSPRYKIIEKRQSVAFWCNPISGHATLYWYQQILGQGPKLLIQFQNNGVVDDSQLPKDRFSAERLKGVDSTLKIQPAKLEDSAVYLCASSLVAGLNTEAFFGQGTRLTVV.

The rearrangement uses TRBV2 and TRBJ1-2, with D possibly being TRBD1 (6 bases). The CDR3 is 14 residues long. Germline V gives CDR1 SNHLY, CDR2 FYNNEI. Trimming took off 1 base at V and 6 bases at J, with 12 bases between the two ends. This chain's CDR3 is CASSEDGGVDGYTF. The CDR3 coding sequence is TGTGCCAGCAGTGAAGACGGGGGCGTTGATGGCTACACCTTC.

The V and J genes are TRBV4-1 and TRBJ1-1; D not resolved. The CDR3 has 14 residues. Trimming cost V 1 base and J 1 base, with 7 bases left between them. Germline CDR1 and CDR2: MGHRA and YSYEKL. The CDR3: CASSQARENTEAFF. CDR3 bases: TGCGCCAGCAGCCAAGCCAGAGAGAACACTGAAGCTTTCTTT.

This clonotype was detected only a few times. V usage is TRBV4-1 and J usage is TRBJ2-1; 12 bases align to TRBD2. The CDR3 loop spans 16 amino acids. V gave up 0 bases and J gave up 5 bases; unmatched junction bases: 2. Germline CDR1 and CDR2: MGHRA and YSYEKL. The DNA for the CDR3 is TGCGCCAGCAGCCAAGAGCTAGCGGGAGGGAACAATGAGCAGTTCTTC. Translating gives CASSQELAGGNNEQFF.

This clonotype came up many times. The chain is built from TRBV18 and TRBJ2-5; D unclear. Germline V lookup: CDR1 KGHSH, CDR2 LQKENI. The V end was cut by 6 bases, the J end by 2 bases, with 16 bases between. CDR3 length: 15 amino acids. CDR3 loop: CASSRVPPAQETQYF. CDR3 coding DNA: TGTGCCAGCTCGCGCGTTCCCCCGGCACAAGAGACCCAGTACTTC.

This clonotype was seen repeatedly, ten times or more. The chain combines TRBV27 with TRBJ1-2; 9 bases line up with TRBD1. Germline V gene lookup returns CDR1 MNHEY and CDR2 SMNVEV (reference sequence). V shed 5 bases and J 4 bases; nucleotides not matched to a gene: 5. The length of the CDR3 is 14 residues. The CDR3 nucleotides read TGTGCCAGCAGTCCTCAGGGACAGGGCTATGGCTACACCTTC. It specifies CASSPQGQGYGYTF.

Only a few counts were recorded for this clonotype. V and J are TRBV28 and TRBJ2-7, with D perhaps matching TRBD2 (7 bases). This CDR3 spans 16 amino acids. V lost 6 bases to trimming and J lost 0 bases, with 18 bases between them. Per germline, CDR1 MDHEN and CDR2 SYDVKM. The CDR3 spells CASSSPLGGPSYEQYF. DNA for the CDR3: TGTGCCAGCAGCTCCCCGCTCGGGGGGCCCTCCTACGAGCAGTACTTC.

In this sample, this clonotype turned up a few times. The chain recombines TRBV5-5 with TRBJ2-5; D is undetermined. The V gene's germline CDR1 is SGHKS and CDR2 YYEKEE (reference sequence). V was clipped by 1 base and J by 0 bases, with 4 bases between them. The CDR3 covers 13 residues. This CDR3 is CASSLINQETQYF. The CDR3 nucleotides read TGTGCCAGCAGCTTGATAAACCAAGAGACCCAGTACTTC. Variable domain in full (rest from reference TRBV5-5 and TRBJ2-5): DAGVTQSPTHLIKTRGQQVTLRCSPISGHKSVSWYQQVLGQGPQFIFQYYEKEERGRGNFPDRFSARQFPNYSSELNVNALLLGDSALYLCASSLINQETQYFGPGTRLLVL.

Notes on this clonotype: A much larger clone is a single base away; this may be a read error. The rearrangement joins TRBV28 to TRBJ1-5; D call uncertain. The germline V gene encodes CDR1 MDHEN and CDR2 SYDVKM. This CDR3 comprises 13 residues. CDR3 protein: CASSFVSYQPEHF. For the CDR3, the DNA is TGTGCCAGCAGCTTCGTCAGTTATCAGCCCGAGCATTTT.

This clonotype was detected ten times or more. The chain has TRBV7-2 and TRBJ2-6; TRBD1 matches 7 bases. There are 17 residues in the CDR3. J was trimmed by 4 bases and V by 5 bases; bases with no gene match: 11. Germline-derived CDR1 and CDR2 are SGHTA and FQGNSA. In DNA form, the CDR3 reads TGTGCCAGCAGCCGACAGGGATCCTCTCTGGGGGCCAACGTCCTGACTTTC. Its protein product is CASSRQGSSLGANVLTF. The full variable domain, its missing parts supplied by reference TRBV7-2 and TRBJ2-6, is GAGVSQSPSNKVTEKGKDVELRCDPISGHTALYWYRQSLGQGLEFLIYFQGNSAPDKSGLPSDRFSAERTGGSVSTLTIQRTQQEDSAVYLCASSRQGSSLGANVLTFGAGSRLTVL.

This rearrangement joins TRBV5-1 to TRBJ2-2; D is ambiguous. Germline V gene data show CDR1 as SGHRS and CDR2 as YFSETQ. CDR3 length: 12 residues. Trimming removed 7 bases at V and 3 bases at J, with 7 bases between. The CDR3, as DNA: TGCGCCAGCCCGAGTGACACCGGGGAGCTGTTTTTT. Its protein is CASPSDTGELFF.

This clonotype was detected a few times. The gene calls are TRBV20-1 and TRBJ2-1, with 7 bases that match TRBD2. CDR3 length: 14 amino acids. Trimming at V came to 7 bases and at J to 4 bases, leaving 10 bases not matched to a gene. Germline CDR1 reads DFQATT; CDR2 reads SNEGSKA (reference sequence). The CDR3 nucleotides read TGCAGTGTGGCGGGAGCCTTATCGTACAATGAGCAGTTCTTC. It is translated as CSVAGALSYNEQFF.

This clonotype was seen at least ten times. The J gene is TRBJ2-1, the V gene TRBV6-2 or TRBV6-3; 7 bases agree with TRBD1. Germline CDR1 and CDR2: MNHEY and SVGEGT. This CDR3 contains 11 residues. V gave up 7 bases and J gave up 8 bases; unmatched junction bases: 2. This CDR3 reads CASTDRDEQFF. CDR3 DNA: TGTGCCAGCACTGACAGGGATGAGCAGTTCTTC.

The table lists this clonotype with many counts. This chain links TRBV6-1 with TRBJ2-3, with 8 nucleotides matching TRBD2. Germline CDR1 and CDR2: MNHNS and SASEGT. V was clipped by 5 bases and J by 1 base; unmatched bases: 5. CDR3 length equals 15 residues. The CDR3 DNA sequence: TGTGCCAGCAGTACTACTAGCGGAGGCACAGATACGCAGTATTTT. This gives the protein CASSTTSGGTDTQYF.

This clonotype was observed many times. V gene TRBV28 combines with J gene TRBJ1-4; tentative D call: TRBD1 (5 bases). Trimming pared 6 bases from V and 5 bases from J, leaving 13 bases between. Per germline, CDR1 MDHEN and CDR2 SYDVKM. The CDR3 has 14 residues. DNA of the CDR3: TGTGCCAGCAGGACCGGGACCTCCAATGAAAAACTGTTTTTT. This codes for CASRTGTSNEKLFF.